This T cell receptor beta chain appears in the sequencing data of a study of OX40 agonist ivuxolimab in advanced cancers. The CDR3 loop spans 15 amino acids. Germline V gene sequence: CDR1 LNHNV, CDR2 YYDKDF (reference sequence). V was clipped by 5 bases and J by 3 bases, with 14 bases between them. TCRdb keeps only in-frame clones here, not all; method: immunoSEQ multiplex PCR. In the table there are approximately 77,000 clones, just over 90% of which are singletons. The sample here was CD4+ or CD8+ T cells sorted from blood, taken in a trial of the OX40 agonist ivuxolimab. This sequence originates from an adult with an advanced solid tumor such as melanoma, head and neck, liver or kidney cancer. The chain is built from TRBV15 and TRBJ1-5; no clear D. CDR3 protein: CATSSSGRNNQPQHF. DNA for the CDR3: TGTGCCACCAGCTCTTCAGGACGGAACAATCAGCCCCAGCATTTT.